This T cell receptor (beta chain) appears in the sequencing data of a study of beta chain features in type 1 diabetes. Study summary: Examination spanned about 110 million sorted cells from all samples. Notes on the study in general: Significant though moderate, a shortening of TCRB CDR3s appeared in all four CD4+ subsets of Type 1 diabetes patients.

V was pared by 3 bases and J by 5 bases, with 11 bases between. There are 14 residues in the CDR3. Germline values: CDR1 LNHDA, CDR2 SQIVND (reference sequence). As to this clone: Its matching antigen is unknown.

Every isolated RNA sample was fully reverse transcribed, so sequencing captured expressed TCRB transcripts. Libraries were prepared by immunoSEQ multiplex PCR; TCRdb keeps only in-frame clonotypes and omits some of them. The data contain about 700,000 clones, around 15% of them seen just once; the ten biggest clones take up around 0.022%. This chain uses TRBV19 with TRBJ2-1; D is uncertain. The receptor was isolated from a man between 18 and 29 years old with type 1 diabetes. Sequencing input: naive CD4+ T cells from blood. DNA of the CDR3: TGTGCCAGTAGTATCCCGATTGGGGACAATGAGCAGTTCTTC. This translates into CASSIPIGDNEQFF. Using reference TRBV19 and TRBJ2-1 for the parts outside the CDR3, the full variable domain is DGGITQSPKYLFRKEGQNVTLSCEQNLNHDAMYWYRQDPGQGLRLIYYSQIVNDFQKGDIAEGYSVSREKKESFPLTVTSAQKNPTAFYLCASSIPIGDNEQFFGPGTRLTVL.